Shown below are 20 T cell receptor beta chains from a single sample sequenced in a study of shared clonotypes between healthy human individuals. TCRdb's table, derived via immunoSEQ multiplex PCR, lists solely in-frame clones and lacks some. The sample lists around 1 million clones; about three quarters were seen once. Sequenced sample: memory CD4+ T cells sorted from blood. Subset meaning: CD45RA-negative fraction. These receptors all come from a man younger than 30 in good health.

This clone showed up just a few times. The chain employs TRBV30 and TRBJ2-7; TRBD2 might be the D (7 bases). V gave up 0 bases and J gave up 5 bases, with 11 bases separating them. Germline V CDR1 and CDR2: GTSNPN, SVGIG (reference sequence). The CDR3 totals 13 residues. The CDR3 region has the DNA TGTGCCTGGAGTGTACGCGGGGGCCACGAGCAGTACTTC. This codes for CAWSVRGGHEQYF.

V usage is TRBV2 and J usage is TRBJ2-4; the match to TRBD1 covers 7 bases. Trimming at V came to 5 bases and at J to 0 bases, leaving 13 bases not matched to a gene. Germline V CDR1 and CDR2: SNHLY, FYNNEI. CDR3 length equals 18 residues. This CDR3 is CASSWDRSTLLAKNIQYF. The CDR3 region has the DNA TGTGCCAGCAGTTGGGACAGAAGTACTCTTTTAGCCAAAAACATTCAGTACTTC.

The chain has TRBV29-1 and TRBJ2-5, with 11 bases identical to TRBD2. Germline CDR1 and CDR2: SQVTM and ANQGSEA. Losses at the gene ends were 0 bases for V and 1 base for J; bases not matched to a gene: 4. This CDR3 is built from 16 residues. The CDR3 nucleotides read TGCAGCGTTGAAGAGATAGCGGGGGGGCTCCAAGAGACCCAGTACTTC. The encoded protein is CSVEEIAGGLQETQYF. Using reference TRBV29-1 and TRBJ2-5 for the parts outside the CDR3, the full variable domain is SAVISQKPSRDICQRGTSLTIQCQVDSQVTMMFWYRQQPGQSLTLIATANQGSEATYESGFVIDKFPISRPNLTFSTLTVSNMSPEDSSIYLCSVEEIAGGLQETQYFGPGTRLLVL.

The chain has TRBV5-1 and TRBJ1-1, with 7 bases identical to TRBD1. The germline CDR1 and CDR2 sequences are SGHRS and YFSETQ. The trim removed 0 bases at V and 1 base at J, leaving 3 bases unmatched. The CDR3 is made up of 15 amino acids. The CDR3 DNA follows: TGCGCCAGCAGCTTGGAGGACAGGAAGAACACTGAAGCTTTCTTT. Translating it yields CASSLEDRKNTEAFF.

The J gene is TRBJ1-1, the V gene TRBV6-5; a possible D gene is TRBD1 (5 bases). Trimming cost V 4 bases and J 0 bases, with 9 bases left between them. Germline V gene data show CDR1 as MNHEY and CDR2 as SVGAGI. The CDR3 is 14 residues long. CDR3 coding DNA: TGTGCCAGCAGTTGGCGGGGGATGAACACTGAAGCTTTCTTT. Its translation: CASSWRGMNTEAFF.

The chain recombines TRBV9 with TRBJ1-3; D might be TRBD1 (5 bases). Germline CDR1 SGDLS, CDR2 YYNGEE. V was shortened by 2 bases and J by 3 bases, with 12 bases between the two germline ends. The CDR3 sequence is 15 residues long. CDR3 region: CASSVSRGFGNTIYF. The CDR3 DNA is TGTGCCAGCAGCGTCTCCCGGGGGTTTGGAAACACCATATATTTT. Full variable domain (missing parts from reference TRBV9 and TRBJ1-3): DSGVTQTPKHLITATGQRVTLRCSPRSGDLSVYWYQQSLDQGLQFLIQYYNGEERAKGNILERFSAQQFPDLHSELNLSSLELGDSALYFCASSVSRGFGNTIYFGEGSWLTVV.

This clone was counted many times. This chain's CDR3 is CASSSRTSGVITGELFF. DNA for the CDR3: TGCGCCAGCAGCAGCAGGACTAGCGGGGTTATCACCGGGGAGCTGTTTTTT. The chain links TRBV5-1 to TRBJ2-2, with TRBD2 matching 12 bases. Per the germline V gene, CDR1 is SGHRS and CDR2 is YFSETQ. The CDR3 has 17 amino acids. V lost 4 bases and J lost 4; bases outside the gene matches: 8.

Of note for this clone: Germline and junction disagree at one end, which may indicate a read error. The chain joins TRBV7-7 to TRBJ1-5; no firm D call. From germline, CDR1 is SSHAT and CDR2 FNYEAQ (reference sequence). This CDR3 is built from 16 residues. CDR3 DNA sequence: TGTGCTAGCAGCTTGCGGAAACCGAAGGGCAATCAGCCCCAGCATTTT. This translates into CASSLRKPKGNQPQHF.

This clone showed up just a few times. This sequence joins TRBV6-1 and TRBJ1-1; the D gene is possibly TRBD1 (5 bases). Trimming stripped 7 bases from V and 6 bases from J, with 12 bases between. The CDR3 spans 12 residues. The V gene's germline CDR1 is MNHNS and CDR2 SASEGT. DNA of the CDR3: TGTGCCAGCACCCAGGGTACCCCTGAAGCTTTCTTT. This codes for CASTQGTPEAFF.

This chain joins TRBV30 and TRBJ1-4; a weak D match, TRBD1 (5 bases). Trimming cost V 1 base and J 8 bases, with 11 bases left between them. Germline CDR1 is GTSNPN and CDR2 is SVGIG (reference sequence). This CDR3 has 13 residues. CDR3 sequence: CAWSGGSREKLFF. The CDR3 coding sequence is TGTGCCTGGAGTGGGGGCTCCAGGGAAAAACTGTTTTTT.

The chain is built from TRBV7-2 and TRBJ2-3; weak D call: TRBD1 (6 bases). The CDR3 length is 16 residues. Germline V CDR1 and CDR2: SGHTA, FQGNSA. V lost 0 bases and J 0 bases, leaving 10 bases between the germline ends. The chain's CDR3 is CASSLAPQGSTDTQYF. CDR3 nucleotide sequence: TGTGCCAGCAGCTTAGCGCCGCAGGGGAGCACAGATACGCAGTATTTT.

This clone was seen repeatedly, ten times or more. This sequence joins TRBV4-1 and TRBJ1-5, with a possible D match to TRBD1 (6 bases). V lost 0 bases, J lost 3 bases, and 15 bases lay in between. Germline loops: CDR1 MGHRA, CDR2 YSYEKL. The CDR3 is made up of 17 amino acids. The CDR3 DNA sequence: TGCGCCAGCAGCCAAGATATCCCGGGGGCTATCAATCAGCCCCAGCATTTT. Amino acid sequence: CASSQDIPGAINQPQHF.

A word on this clone: The sample carries other DNA sequences with the same CDR3. The rearrangement uses TRBV5-4 and TRBJ1-6, with TRBD1 matching 9 bases. Per germline, CDR1 SGHNT and CDR2 YYREEE (reference sequence). This CDR3 contains 15 residues. Trimming cost V 4 bases and J 7 bases; bases outside gene matches: 6. CDR3 sequence: CASSLSGTGNSPLHF. Written as DNA, the CDR3 is TGTGCCAGCAGCCTATCCGGGACAGGGAATTCACCCCTCCACTTT.

The chain couples TRBV28 to TRBJ2-3; unclear D gene. The length of the CDR3 is 14 residues. The ends were cut back, 7 bases at V and 2 bases at J, with 13 bases in the middle. Germline-derived CDR1 and CDR2 are MDHEN and SYDVKM. CDR3 DNA: TGTGCCAGCAAGGAGAATAAGTACACAGATACGCAGTATTTT. Translating gives CASKENKYTDTQYF.

Here the CDR3 reads CASSPGGATTYEQYF. CDR3 sequence (DNA): TGTGCCAGCAGCCCCGGGGGGGCCACCACCTACGAGCAGTACTTC. The V call is TRBV7-3, the J call TRBJ2-7; TRBD2 aligns across 8 bases. There are 15 residues in the CDR3. Germline-derived CDR1 and CDR2 are SGHTA and FQGTGA. After removal of 5 bases from V and 2 bases from J, the junction contained 8 bases not matched to a gene. Looking up the rest from reference TRBV7-3 and TRBJ2-7 gives the full variable domain: GAGVSQTPSNKVTEKGKYVELRCDPISGHTALYWYRQSLGQGPEFLIYFQGTGAADDSGLPNDRFFAVRPEGSVSTLKIQRTERGDSAVYLCASSPGGATTYEQYFGPGTRLTVT.

The J gene is TRBJ2-2, the V gene TRBV25-1; 8 bases agree with TRBD1. The CDR3 loop spans 14 amino acids. The germline V gene has CDR1 MGHDK and CDR2 SYGVNS. The V segment lost 6 bases and the J segment 0 bases; nucleotides outside the gene matches: 0. The CDR3 DNA sequence: TGTGCCAGCAGGGGACAGGCGAACACCGGGGAGCTGTTTTTT. It specifies CASRGQANTGELFF.

This clone was detected many times. The chain uses TRBV6-1 and TRBJ2-1; D remains ambiguous. Germline assignment: CDR1 MNHNS and CDR2 SASEGT. CDR3 length: 12 residues. V was clipped by 3 bases and J by 5 bases, with 5 bases between them. CDR3 sequence (DNA): TGTGCCAGCAGTGACGTCCACAATGAGCAGTTCTTC. Protein product: CASSDVHNEQFF.

V gene TRBV6-6 combines with J gene TRBJ1-1; 8 nucleotides line up with TRBD1. Germline CDR1 reads MNHNY; CDR2 reads SVGAGI (reference sequence). Germline trimming cut 2 bases from V and 4 bases from J; bases unmatched to any gene: 9. The CDR3 totals 16 residues. CDR3 coding DNA: TGTGCCAGCAGTTACAACACAGGGGGTACGGGCACTGAAGCTTTCTTT. As protein: CASSYNTGGTGTEAFF.

The V gene is TRBV5-8, the J gene TRBJ2-5, with D tentatively TRBD2 (5 bases). The CDR3 is 13 residues long. V lost 1 base to trimming and J lost 5 bases, with 9 bases between them. Germline V gene sequence: CDR1 SGHTS, CDR2 YDEGEE. As DNA, the CDR3 is TGTGCCAGCAGCTTGTCGGGGATGGAGACCCAGTACTTC. Translated: CASSLSGMETQYF.

This chain's CDR3 is CASSSGRGNYGYTF. The CDR3 bases are TGTGCCAGCAGCTCGGGTAGAGGGAACTATGGCTACACCTTC. This sequence joins TRBV7-2 and TRBJ1-2, with D hard to call. The germline gives CDR1 SGHTA, CDR2 FQGNSA. The CDR3 length is 14 residues. Trimming stripped 4 bases from V and 2 bases from J, with 11 bases between.